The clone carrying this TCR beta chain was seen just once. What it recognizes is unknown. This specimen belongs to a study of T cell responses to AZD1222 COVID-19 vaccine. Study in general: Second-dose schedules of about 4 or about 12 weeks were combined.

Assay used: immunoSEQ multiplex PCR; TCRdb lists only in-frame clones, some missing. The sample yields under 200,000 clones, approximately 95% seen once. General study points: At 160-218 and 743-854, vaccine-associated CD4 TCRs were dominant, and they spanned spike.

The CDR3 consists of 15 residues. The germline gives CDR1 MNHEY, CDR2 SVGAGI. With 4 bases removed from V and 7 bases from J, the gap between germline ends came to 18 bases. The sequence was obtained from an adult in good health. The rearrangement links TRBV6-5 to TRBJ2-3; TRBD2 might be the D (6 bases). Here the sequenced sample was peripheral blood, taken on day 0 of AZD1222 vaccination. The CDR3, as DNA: TGTGCCAGCAGTTCGGGACCCTTTGGAGGGAATACGCAGTATTTT. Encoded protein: CASSSGPFGGNTQYF.